This T cell receptor (beta chain) was retrieved from a study of T-cell reconstitution after alpha-beta-depleted transplantation in children. Whole-study findings and limits: Alpha-beta T cells about two months after transplant reportedly derived from several hundred expanded graft clones. Newly made T cells mostly supplied T-cell counts and diversity one year after transplant. In some patients, recipient T cells and intrathymic progenitors surviving conditioning explained high day-60 diversity.

This CDR3 spans 12 amino acids. V was shortened by 5 bases and J by 7 bases, with 11 bases between the two germline ends. Germline V gene data show CDR1 as SGHTA and CDR2 as FQGNSA. The table lists this clonotype with a few counts. The antigen is undetermined. Unique molecular identifiers were used in preparing the TCRbeta library. One entry per CDR3 protein results from TCRdb running MiXCR on the PCR reads. The data contain fewer than 500,000 distinct CDR3 sequences, around 46% of them singletons. The genes are TRBV7-2 and TRBJ1-2; D ambiguous. The clonotype comes from a girl aged 2-10 years with aplastic anemia, due to receive a stem cell transplant. Specimen: PBMCs, collected before TCRalphabeta/CD19-depleted stem cell transplant. CDR3 nucleotides: TGTGCCAGCAGCAGTTATCTGGGTGGCTACACCTTC. Translation: CASSSYLGGYTF.